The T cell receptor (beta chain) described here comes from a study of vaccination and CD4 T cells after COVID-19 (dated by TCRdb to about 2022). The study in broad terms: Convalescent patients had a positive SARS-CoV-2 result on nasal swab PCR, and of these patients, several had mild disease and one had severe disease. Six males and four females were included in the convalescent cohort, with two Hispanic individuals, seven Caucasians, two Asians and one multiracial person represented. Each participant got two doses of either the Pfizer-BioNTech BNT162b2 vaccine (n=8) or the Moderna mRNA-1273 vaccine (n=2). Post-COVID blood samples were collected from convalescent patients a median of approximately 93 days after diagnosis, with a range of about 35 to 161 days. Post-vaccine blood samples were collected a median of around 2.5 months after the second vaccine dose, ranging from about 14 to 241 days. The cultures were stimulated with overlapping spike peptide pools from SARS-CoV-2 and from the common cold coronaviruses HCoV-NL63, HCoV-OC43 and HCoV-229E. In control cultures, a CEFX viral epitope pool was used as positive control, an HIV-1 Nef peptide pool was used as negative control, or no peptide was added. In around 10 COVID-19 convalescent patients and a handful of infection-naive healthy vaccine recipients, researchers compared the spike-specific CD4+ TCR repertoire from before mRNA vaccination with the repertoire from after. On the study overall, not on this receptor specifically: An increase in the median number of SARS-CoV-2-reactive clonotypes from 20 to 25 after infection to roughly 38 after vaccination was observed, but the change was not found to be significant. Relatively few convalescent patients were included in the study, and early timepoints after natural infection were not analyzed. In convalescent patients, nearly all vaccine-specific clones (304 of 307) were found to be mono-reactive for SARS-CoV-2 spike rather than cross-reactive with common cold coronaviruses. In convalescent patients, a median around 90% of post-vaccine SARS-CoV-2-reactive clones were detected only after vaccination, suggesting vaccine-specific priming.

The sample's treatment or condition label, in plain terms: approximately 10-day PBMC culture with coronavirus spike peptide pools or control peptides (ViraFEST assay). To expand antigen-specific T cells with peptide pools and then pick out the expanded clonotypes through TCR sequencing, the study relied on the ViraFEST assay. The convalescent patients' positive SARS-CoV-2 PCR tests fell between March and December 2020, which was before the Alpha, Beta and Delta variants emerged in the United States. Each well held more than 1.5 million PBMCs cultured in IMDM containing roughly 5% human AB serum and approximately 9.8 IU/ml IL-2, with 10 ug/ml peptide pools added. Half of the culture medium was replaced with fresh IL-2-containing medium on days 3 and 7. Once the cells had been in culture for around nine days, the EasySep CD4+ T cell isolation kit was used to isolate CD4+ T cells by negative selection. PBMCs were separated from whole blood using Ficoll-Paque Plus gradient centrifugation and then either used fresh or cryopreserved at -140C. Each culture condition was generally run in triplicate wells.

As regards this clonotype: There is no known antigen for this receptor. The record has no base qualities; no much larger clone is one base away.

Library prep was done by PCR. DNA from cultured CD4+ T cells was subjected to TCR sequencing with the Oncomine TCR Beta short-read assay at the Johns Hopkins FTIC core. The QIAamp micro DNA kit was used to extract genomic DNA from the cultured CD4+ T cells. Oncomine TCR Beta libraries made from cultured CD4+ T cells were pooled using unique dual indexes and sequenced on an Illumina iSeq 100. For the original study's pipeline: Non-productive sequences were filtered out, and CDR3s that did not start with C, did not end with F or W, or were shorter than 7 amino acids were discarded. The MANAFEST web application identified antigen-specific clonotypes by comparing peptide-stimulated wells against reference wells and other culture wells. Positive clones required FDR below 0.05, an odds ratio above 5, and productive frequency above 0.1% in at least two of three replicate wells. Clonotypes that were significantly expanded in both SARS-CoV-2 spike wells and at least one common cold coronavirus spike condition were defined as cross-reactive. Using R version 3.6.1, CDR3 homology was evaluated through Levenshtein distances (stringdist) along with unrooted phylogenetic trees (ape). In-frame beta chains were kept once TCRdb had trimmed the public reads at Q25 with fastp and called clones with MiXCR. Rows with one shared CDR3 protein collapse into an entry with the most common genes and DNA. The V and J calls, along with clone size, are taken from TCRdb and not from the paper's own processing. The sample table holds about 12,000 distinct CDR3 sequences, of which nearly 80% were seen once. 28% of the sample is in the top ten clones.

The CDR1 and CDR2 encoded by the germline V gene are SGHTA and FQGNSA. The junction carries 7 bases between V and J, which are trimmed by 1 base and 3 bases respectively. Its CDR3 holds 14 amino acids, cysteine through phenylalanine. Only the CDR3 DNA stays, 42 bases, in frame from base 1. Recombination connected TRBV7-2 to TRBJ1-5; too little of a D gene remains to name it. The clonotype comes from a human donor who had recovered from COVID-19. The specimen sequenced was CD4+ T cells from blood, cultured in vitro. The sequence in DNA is TGTGCCAGCAGCTTAGGACGGCTCAATCAGCCCCAGCATTTT. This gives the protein CASSLGRLNQPQHF.